This T cell receptor (beta chain) was captured in a study of blood T cell repertoires in COVID-19. Whole-study context: Sources were T cells, B-cell-depleted T cells, or PBMCs; the material itself was cDNA or gDNA.

Participants' reported clinical history set cohort assignment. Cohort 3 recovered donors had two negative PCRs, clearance, or symptom resolution. The data were produced by immunoSEQ multiplex PCR, yet TCRdb's version contains in-frame clones alone and is incomplete. The table shows more than 250,000 clones, with 86% occurring only once. This receptor was taken from a woman in her late teens or twenties who had recovered from COVID-19. Sequencing was performed on PBMCs or T cells enriched from blood (not recorded which).

CDR3 amino acids: CASSDPATQETQYF. The CDR3 nucleotides read TGCGCCAGCAGTGACCCCGCGACTCAAGAGACCCAGTACTTC. V usage is TRBV10-1 and J usage is TRBJ2-5; the D is unclear. V was shortened by 3 bases and J by 2 bases, with 10 bases between the two germline ends. Germline loops: CDR1 WNHNN, CDR2 SYGVQD (reference sequence). The CDR3 sequence is 14 residues long.